A single sample is the source of the 23 T cell receptor beta chains below, sequenced in a study of long-term antiretroviral therapy in people with HIV. Researchers report immunoSEQ v3.0 was run at survey level. Profiling relied on immunoSEQ multiplex PCR, and the TCRdb table lists in-frame clones only, not all of them. The table lists about 35,000 clones, 65% to 85% of them singletons, with around 3.7% in the top ten. The source material was unsorted PBMCs, sampled 3 years after starting antiretroviral therapy. The source of these receptors is a man aged 50-60 years with HIV.

V and J are TRBV4-2 and TRBJ2-1; TRBD2 aligns across 12 bases. The CDR3 totals 17 residues. V lost 0 bases and J lost 8; bases outside the gene matches: 8. Germline V gene lookup returns CDR1 LGHNA and CDR2 YNFKEQ. The CDR3 DNA reads TGTGCCAGCAGCCAAGACATCGCTAGCGGGGGGGCCTATGAGCAGTTCTTC. It codes for CASSQDIASGGAYEQFF.

This chain connects TRBV2 to TRBJ1-5, with TRBD1 as a possible D gene (5 bases). V was trimmed by 4 bases and J by 2 bases, leaving 9 bases between them. The CDR3 covers 14 residues. CDR1 is SNHLY and CDR2 is FYNNEI in the germline V gene. DNA of the CDR3: TGTGCCAGCAGTGGACCGACAGGCAATCAGCCCCAGCATTTT. As protein: CASSGPTGNQPQHF.

There are a few counts of this clone. V is TRBV9 and J is TRBJ1-1; D ambiguous. Germline V gene lookup returns CDR1 SGDLS and CDR2 YYNGEE. The CDR3 covers 13 residues. The V gene lost 1 base and the J gene lost 1 base, with 5 bases spanning the gap. The DNA for the CDR3 is TGTGCCAGCAGCGTACTATCGAACACTGAAGCTTTCTTT. The encoded protein is CASSVLSNTEAFF.

The rearrangement joins TRBV27 to TRBJ1-1; 7 bases map to TRBD1. V lost 5 bases, J lost 12 bases, and 12 bases stayed unmatched. Germline assignment: CDR1 MNHEY and CDR2 SMNVEV (reference sequence). This CDR3 has 13 residues. The CDR3: CASSLTLQGRSFF. CDR3 coding DNA: TGTGCCAGCAGTCTTACCTTACAGGGGAGGTCTTTCTTT.

This chain connects TRBV5-5 to TRBJ2-5, with 8 bases fitting TRBD1. CDR3 length equals 13 residues. Trimming removed 4 bases from V and 5 bases from J; junction bases left unmatched: 4. The germline V gene encodes CDR1 SGHKS and CDR2 YYEKEE (reference sequence). The CDR3 DNA reads as TGTGCCAGCAGCCAACAGGGGGATGAGACCCAGTACTTC. Translation: CASSQQGDETQYF.

The chain combines TRBV6-5 with TRBJ2-3; no clear D gene. The CDR3 loop spans 11 amino acids. CDR1 is MNHEY, CDR2 SVGAGI, per germline. The V and J ends lost 2 bases and 8 bases respectively, with 5 bases between them. The CDR3 protein is CASSYGVTQYF. For the CDR3, the DNA is TGTGCCAGCAGTTACGGGGTTACGCAGTATTTT.

The rearrangement links TRBV11-3 to TRBJ2-2; D not certain. Germline values: CDR1 SGHNT, CDR2 YENEEA. The CDR3 runs 14 residues. V was trimmed by 5 bases and J by 5 bases, leaving 12 bases between them. CDR3 bases: TGTGCCAGCAGCAGAGGAGCTTCGACCGGGGAGCTGTTTTTT. Its translation is CASSRGASTGELFF. Full variable domain (rest looked up from reference TRBV11-3 and TRBJ2-2): EAGVVQSPRYKIIEKKQPVAFWCNPISGHNTLYWYLQNLGQGPELLIRYENEEAVDDSQLPKDRFSAERLKGVDSTLKIQPAELGDSAVYLCASSRGASTGELFFGEGSRLTVL.

The chain employs TRBV7-8 and TRBJ2-7, with no clear D. The CDR3 has 14 amino acids. Germline values: CDR1 SGHVS, CDR2 FQNEAQ. The V end was cut by 1 base, the J end by 7 bases, with 14 bases between. CDR3 nucleotides: TGTGCCAGCAGCTTAGTCGGCCGTGCGTGGGAGCAGTACTTC. This sequence encodes CASSLVGRAWEQYF.

The sample holds a few counts of this clone. The V call is TRBV27, the J call TRBJ1-5; a weak D match, TRBD1 (6 bases). The CDR3 totals 15 residues. Germline values: CDR1 MNHEY, CDR2 SMNVEV (reference sequence). V was clipped by 2 bases and J by 0 bases, with 8 bases between them. The CDR3: CASSLTGTSNQPQHF. For the CDR3, the DNA is TGTGCCAGCAGTTTAACAGGGACTAGCAATCAGCCCCAGCATTTT.

The rearrangement links TRBV5-6 to TRBJ1-2; tentative D call: TRBD1 (5 bases). Deletions cut 0 bases from V and 6 bases from J, with 6 bases between. This CDR3 is built from 12 residues. Germline CDR1 reads SGHDT; CDR2 reads YYEEEE. The CDR3 nucleotides read TGTGCCAGCAGCTTGGGGGGCAATGGCTACACCTTC. It yields the protein CASSLGGNGYTF. Full variable domain (rest looked up from reference TRBV5-6 and TRBJ1-2): DAGVTQSPTHLIKTRGQQVTLRCSPKSGHDTVSWYQQALGQGPQFIFQYYEEEERQRGNFPDRFSGHQFPNYSSELNVNALLLGDSALYLCASSLGGNGYTFGSGTRLTVV.

This clone appeared a few times. The chain combines TRBV19 with TRBJ2-2; a possible D gene is TRBD1 (5 bases). Trimming took off 4 bases at V and 6 bases at J, with 9 bases between the two ends. The CDR3 has 13 residues. Germline V lookup: CDR1 LNHDA, CDR2 SQIVND (reference sequence). The chain's CDR3 is CASSTGYPGELFF. The CDR3 nucleotides are TGTGCCAGTAGTACAGGGTATCCCGGGGAGCTGTTTTTT.

The V call is TRBV18, the J call TRBJ2-7; no firm D call. This CDR3 has 12 amino acids. Deletions cut 3 bases from V and 3 bases from J, with 6 bases between. CDR1 is KGHSH, CDR2 LQKENI, per germline. CDR3 DNA sequence: TGTGCCAGCTCACCTCTCGGCTACGAGCAGTACTTC. Its protein is CASSPLGYEQYF.

The chain uses TRBV9 and TRBJ2-7; perhaps TRBD2 as D (5 bases). The CDR3 loop spans 16 amino acids. The germline CDR1 and CDR2 sequences are SGDLS and YYNGEE. Trimming left V 0 bases short and J 3 bases short, with 16 bases between. The CDR3 DNA is TGTGCCAGCAGCGTAGACTACCGGAGGACGGGCTACGAGCAGTACTTC. Its protein is CASSVDYRRTGYEQYF.

The V gene is TRBV6-5, the J gene TRBJ1-2; D uncertain. This CDR3 has 12 amino acids. The ends were cut back, 5 bases at V and 2 bases at J, with 6 bases in the middle. Germline V gene data show CDR1 as MNHEY and CDR2 as SVGAGI. In DNA, the CDR3 is TGTGCCAGCAGTCCTACCAACTATGGCTACACCTTC. Amino acids: CASSPTNYGYTF.

V gene TRBV18 combines with J gene TRBJ1-1, with D unresolved. The CDR3 totals 14 residues. Trimming cost V 3 bases and J 1 base, with 9 bases left between them. Germline V lookup: CDR1 KGHSH, CDR2 LQKENI. CDR3 protein: CASSPRRENTEAFF. In nucleotides, the CDR3 is TGTGCCAGCTCACCCCGGCGAGAGAACACTGAAGCTTTCTTT.

The rearrangement joins TRBV6-6 to TRBJ1-1; a possible D gene is TRBD1 (5 bases). Trimming left V 1 base short and J 3 bases short, with 12 bases between. The length of the CDR3 is 15 residues. Germline CDR1 MNHNY, CDR2 SVGAGI (reference sequence). CDR3 in DNA: TGTGCCAGCAGTTACTACCCCGTCAGGGACACTGAAGCTTTCTTT. Protein: CASSYYPVRDTEAFF.

This chain links TRBV9 with TRBJ2-7, with TRBD1 identical over 10 bases. The CDR3 covers 16 residues. The V and J ends lost 2 bases and 9 bases, in that order; junction bases with no gene match: 14. Germline loops: CDR1 SGDLS, CDR2 YYNGEE. The CDR3 sequence: CASSVQPGQGLGGQYF. CDR3 DNA: TGTGCCAGCAGCGTTCAACCGGGACAGGGGCTGGGCGGGCAGTACTTC.

In this sample, this clone turned up once. The rearrangement joins TRBV7-2 to TRBJ2-7, with D possibly matching TRBD2 (6 bases). The CDR3 covers 14 residues. Trimming took 7 bases from V and 3 from J, leaving 16 bases between them. Germline assignment: CDR1 SGHTA and CDR2 FQGNSA. DNA for the CDR3: TGTGCCAGCACCAAAGGTAGCGGTTACTACGAGCAGTACTTC. Its protein is CASTKGSGYYEQYF.

The V call is TRBV11-2, the J call TRBJ1-5, with 9 bases that match TRBD1. The CDR3 has 15 residues. The junction had 3 bases not matched to a gene; V was cut back by 2 bases and J by 4 bases. CDR1 is SGHAT and CDR2 is FQNNGV in the germline V gene. The CDR3 nucleotides are TGTGCCAGCAGCTTACCCGACAGGGGGAATCAGCCCCAGCATTTT. Translating gives CASSLPDRGNQPQHF.

V is TRBV7-9 and J is TRBJ2-1, with D possibly being TRBD2 (5 bases). The CDR3 extends over 14 amino acids. Germline CDR1 is SEHNR and CDR2 is FQNEAQ (reference sequence). V lost 3 bases and J 7 bases, leaving 13 bases between the germline ends. CDR3 residues: CASSFSHRGNEQFF. CDR3 coding DNA: TGTGCCAGCAGCTTTTCCCACCGCGGGAATGAGCAGTTCTTC.

The chain joins TRBV28 to TRBJ2-7; 13 nucleotides align to TRBD2. Germline CDR1 reads MDHEN; CDR2 reads SYDVKM. The CDR3 has 14 amino acids. J gave up 3 bases and V 10 bases, and 6 bases lay outside the gene matches. CDR3 amino acids: CATGTSGANYEQYF. CDR3 bases: TGTGCCACCGGGACTAGCGGGGCCAACTACGAGCAGTACTTC.

V gene TRBV27 combines with J gene TRBJ1-1; D call uncertain. Per the germline V gene, CDR1 is MNHEY and CDR2 is SMNVEV (reference sequence). CDR3 size: 14 residues. Trimming left V 5 bases short and J 0 bases short, with 10 bases between. CDR3 region: CASSTLGVNTEAFF. The DNA for the CDR3 is TGTGCCAGCAGTACCCTGGGAGTGAACACTGAAGCTTTCTTT.

The V and J genes are TRBV20-1 and TRBJ2-1; weak D call: TRBD2 (6 bases). CDR1 is DFQATT and CDR2 is SNEGSKA in the germline V gene (reference sequence). Trimming took 6 bases from V and 9 from J, leaving 12 bases between them. The CDR3 consists of 11 residues. As DNA, the CDR3 is TGCAGTGCAAATGCGGGGTTTGAGCAGTTCTTC. Encoded protein: CSANAGFEQFF.